Below, 5 T cell receptor beta chains from the same sample are listed, as sequenced in a study of tumor-infiltrating lymphocytes in oesophageal squamous cell carcinoma. MiXCR, run by TCRdb on the PCR reads, gives a single entry per CDR3 protein. The sample lists approximately 12,000 distinct CDR3 sequences; over 50% were seen once. Source material: esophageal tumor tissue. The receptors were gathered from a male donor with esophageal squamous cell carcinoma.

This clonotype was recorded at least ten times. This may be a read error, as it is one base from a much larger clone. This rearrangement joins TRBV11-2 to TRBJ2-7; 12 positions agree with TRBD2. CDR1 and CDR2 from the germline V gene are SGHAT and FQNNGV. The CDR3 runs 15 residues. Unmatched junction bases numbered 10, after V lost 6 bases and J lost 7 bases. CDR3: CASRGTSGLHNEQYF. The CDR3 region has the DNA TGTGCCAGCAGGGGGACTAGCGGGCTTCACAATGAGCAGTACTTC. The complete variable domain, with remaining parts taken from reference TRBV11-2 and TRBJ2-7, reads EAGVAQSPRYKIIEKRQSVAFWCNPISGHATLYWYQQILGQGPKLLIQFQNNGVVDDSQLPKDRFSAERLKGVDSTLKIQPAKLEDSAVYLCASRGTSGLHNEQYFGPGTRLTVT.

The V and J genes are TRBV5-1 and TRBJ2-7; 7 nucleotides line up with TRBD2. The CDR3 totals 14 residues. V shed 0 bases and J 7 bases; nucleotides not matched to a gene: 7. CDR1 and CDR2 from the germline V gene are SGHRS and YFSETQ. The chain's CDR3 is CASSLARGGNEQYF. The CDR3 DNA reads as TGCGCCAGCAGCTTGGCCCGGGGAGGGAATGAGCAGTACTTC.

This clonotype is medium-sized by share. The genes are TRBV6-1 and TRBJ1-1; possible D gene TRBD1, 6 bases. The CDR3 length is 12 residues. Trimming cost V 5 bases and J 10 bases, with 14 bases left between them. In germline, CDR1 is MNHNS, CDR2 SASEGT. In DNA form, the CDR3 reads TGTGCCAGCAGTAGAGAGGGGGGTGCAGCTTTCTTT. It yields the protein CASSREGGAAFF.

The genes are TRBV7-2 and TRBJ2-1, with TRBD2 as a possible D gene (6 bases). CDR1 SGHTA and CDR2 FQGNSA come from the germline V gene. The V gene lost 5 bases and the J gene lost 0 bases, with 11 bases spanning the gap. CDR3 size: 15 residues. CDR3 DNA sequence: TGTGCCAGCAGCCGCGACGGGAGCTCCTACAATGAGCAGTTCTTC. Translated, it gives CASSRDGSSYNEQFF.

The CDR3: CASSDTGQGLETQYF. The CDR3 region has the DNA TGCGCCAGCAGTGATACGGGACAGGGTTTGGAGACCCAGTACTTC. This chain joins TRBV10-2 and TRBJ2-1; 9 bases are shared with TRBD1. The J call could be wrong; TRBJ2-5 is a better fit for the DNA end. The CDR3 consists of 15 residues. CDR1 is WSHSY and CDR2 is SAAADI in the germline V gene.